Listed below are T cell receptor beta chains from one sample, sequenced in a study of blood T cell repertoires in COVID-19. Only in-frame clones appear in the TCRdb table, and some are missing; sequencing was by immunoSEQ multiplex PCR. The table has hundreds of thousands of clones, less than 85% seen once. Sequences were obtained from peripheral blood. These receptors were taken from a woman in her seventies with active or convalescent COVID-19. The CDR3 runs from the conserved cysteine through the conserved F or W. The D gene is left open where the match is weak. Clone sizes are given selectively: once, few, many, or a class where the clone is expanded.

clone size	J gene	V gene	D gene	CDR3 protein	CDR3 DNA
-	TRBJ1-1	TRBV10-3	TRBD1	CAISPFRDSDTEAFF	TGTGCCATCAGCCCTTTCCGGGACAGCGACACTGAAGCTTTCTTT
-	TRBJ2-3	TRBV14	-	CASSQVYYYTDTQYF	TGTGCCAGCAGCCAAGTGTACTACTACACAGATACGCAGTATTTT
-	TRBJ2-7	TRBV3-1/TRBV3-2	TRBD2	CASSQGLAAYEQYF	TGTGCCAGCAGCCAAGGCCTAGCGGCCTACGAGCAGTACTTC
few	TRBJ2-2	TRBV11-3	-	CASSPRAGGELFF	TGTGCCAGCAGCCCCAGGGCGGGAGGGGAGCTGTTTTTT
-	TRBJ2-5	TRBV19	-	CASTSSVQETQYF	TGTGCCAGTACCAGTAGCGTCCAAGAGACCCAGTACTTC
-	TRBJ1-6	TRBV5-1	-	CASSLARRDGFKYSPLHF	TGCGCCAGCAGCTTGGCCCGGCGGGACGGATTCAAATATTCACCCCTCCACTTT
-	TRBJ2-7	TRBV4-2	TRBD2	CASSFSGTSGPYEQYF	TGTGCCAGCAGCTTCTCCGGGACTAGCGGCCCCTACGAGCAGTACTTC
-	TRBJ2-7	TRBV5-1	TRBD1	CASSFGTGPLGQYF	TGCGCCAGCAGCTTCGGGACAGGCCCCTTGGGGCAGTACTTC
-	TRBJ1-2	TRBV7-2	-	CASSFASASVFNYGYTF	TGTGCCAGCAGCTTCGCCAGTGCATCCGTCTTCAACTATGGCTACACCTTC
-	TRBJ1-2	TRBV27	-	CASSFGGVGGYTF	TGTGCCAGCAGTTTTGGGGGGGTCGGCGGCTACACCTTC
-	TRBJ1-1	TRBV7-3	-	CASSPRGGGWTEAFF	TGTGCCAGCAGCCCCCGTGGGGGGGGATGGACTGAAGCTTTCTTT
once	TRBJ1-3	TRBV6-1	-	CASSVRQGLLSGNTIYF	TGTGCCAGCAGTGTCCGTCAGGGCCTCCTCTCTGGAAACACCATATATTTT
-	TRBJ2-2	TRBV4-3	-	CASSVRPDFTGELFF	TGCGCCAGCAGCGTCAGGCCAGATTTCACCGGGGAGCTGTTTTTT
-	TRBJ2-7	TRBV18	-	CASSPRMATAYEQYF	TGTGCCAGCTCACCAAGAATGGCGACAGCCTACGAGCAGTACTTC
once	TRBJ2-7	TRBV6-5	-	CASNRQLYEQYF	TGTGCCAGCAATAGACAGCTATACGAGCAGTACTTC
-	TRBJ2-3	TRBV5-1	-	CASTLRDTDTQYF	TGCGCCAGCACTCTACGGGACACAGATACGCAGTATTTT
-	TRBJ1-1	TRBV5-1	-	CASRETGTNTEAFF	TGCGCCAGCAGAGAGACAGGAACGAACACTGAAGCTTTCTTT
-	TRBJ1-4	TRBV5-1	-	CASSLGSRTNEKLFF	TGCGCCAGCAGCTTGGGAAGCCGAACTAATGAAAAACTGTTTTTT
-	TRBJ2-5	TRBV5-1	-	CASSLIRGGYQETQYF	TGCGCCAGCAGCTTAATTAGGGGGGGTTATCAAGAGACCCAGTACTTC
-	TRBJ2-5	TRBV5-4	TRBD2	CASSFPAGGGETQYF	TGTGCCAGCAGCTTCCCAGCGGGGGGTGGAGAGACCCAGTACTTC
-	TRBJ2-2	TRBV5-6	-	CASSPVTGPNTGELFF	TGTGCCAGCAGCCCGGTGACAGGTCCGAACACCGGGGAGCTGTTTTTT
-	TRBJ2-5	TRBV29-1	-	CSVDGGPPVGGETQYF	TGCAGCGTTGATGGGGGTCCACCGGTTGGGGGGGAGACCCAGTACTTC